Listed below are T cell receptor beta chains from one sample, sequenced in a study of blood T cell repertoires in COVID-19. Repertoires were generated with immunoSEQ multiplex PCR, while TCRdb's copy carries only in-frame clones and drops some. Of 130,000 or so clones listed, about 74% are singletons. Sequences were obtained from peripheral blood. The receptor set was obtained from a man aged 45-65 years with acute or convalescent COVID-19. The CDR3 runs from the conserved cysteine through the conserved F or W. D genes are given only for firm matches. Size is omitted from some rows. Given values are once, few, many or a class for expanded clones.

J,V,size,D,DNA,CDR3
TRBJ2-2,TRBV9,few,TRBD2,TGTGCCAGCAGCGCCGGGACTAGCGGCGGGGAGCTGTTTTTT,CASSAGTSGGELFF
TRBJ1-1,TRBV5-4,.,.,TGTGCCAGCAGCTTCGGACAAAACGATGGTGAAGCTTTCTTT,CASSFGQNDGEAFF
TRBJ1-5,TRBV5-1,.,TRBD1,TGCGCCAGCAGCGAGACAGGGGTCGGCAATCAGCCCCAGCATTTT,CASSETGVGNQPQHF
TRBJ1-2,TRBV6-6,.,.,TGTGCCAGCACTAAAACACAGGGAAACTATGGCTACACCTTC,CASTKTQGNYGYTF
TRBJ1-4,TRBV5-1,.,TRBD1,TGCGCCAGCAGCGGCGTTACAGGGGGTCCTAATGAAAAACTGTTTTTT,CASSGVTGGPNEKLFF
TRBJ2-7,TRBV5-5,.,.,TGTGCCAGCAGCCTAGTGGCTGCCAACGAGCAGTACTTC,CASSLVAANEQYF
TRBJ1-1,TRBV5-1,.,.,TGCGCCAGCAGCTTGGCGAGGGGAGGGTACACTGAAGCTTTCTTT,CASSLARGGYTEAFF
TRBJ1-2,TRBV4-2,.,.,TGTGCCAGCAGCCAAGAAGAGGCCCACCACGGCTACACCTTC,CASSQEEAHHGYTF
TRBJ1-2,TRBV6-5,.,TRBD1,TGTGCCAGCAAGTTGACAGGGGAGGCCTATGGCTACACCTTC,CASKLTGEAYGYTF
TRBJ1-1,TRBV21-1,.,.,TGTGCCAGCAGCAAAAATACGGGTTGCCCTGACACTGAAGCTTTCTTT,CASSKNTGCPDTEAFF
TRBJ1-1,TRBV30,once,TRBD1,TGTGCCTGGGGACAGGGCGCTGAAGCTTTCTTT,CAWGQGAEAFF
TRBJ1-2,TRBV28,.,.,TGTGCCAGCAGTTTAAACAAGCGGAACTATGGCTACACCTTC,CASSLNKRNYGYTF
TRBJ2-3,TRBV7-2,.,.,TGTGCCAGCAGCCCCGGTGCAGATACGCAGTATTTT,CASSPGADTQYF
TRBJ2-5,TRBV5-4,.,TRBD2,TGTGCCAGCAGCATGGGGACTAGCGGGGGGACGAAAGAGACCCAGTACTTC,CASSMGTSGGTKETQYF
TRBJ2-1,TRBV2,.,.,TGTGCCAGCAGCGGGGGCTACAATGAGCAGTTCTTC,CASSGGYNEQFF
TRBJ1-3,TRBV14,.,.,TGTGCCAGCAGCCACCCGACAGGTTTTCACTCTGGAAACACCATATATTTT,CASSHPTGFHSGNTIYF
TRBJ1-2,TRBV5-1,.,.,TGCGCCAGCAGCTTATACACATCCTCCTATGGCTACACCTTC,CASSLYTSSYGYTF
TRBJ1-5,TRBV21-1,.,.,TGTGCCAGCAGCAAAGGTACGGACAGGGATAGCAATCAGCCCCAGCATTTT,CASSKGTDRDSNQPQHF
TRBJ2-3,TRBV6-2/TRBV6-3,.,TRBD2,TGTGCCAGCAGTTACTCGAGCACTAGCGGGGGACACACAGATACGCAGTATTTT,CASSYSSTSGGHTDTQYF
TRBJ2-1,TRBV27,once,TRBD1,TGTGCCAGCAGTTCCAGGGACAGGGATCGTGAGCAGTTCTTC,CASSSRDRDREQFF